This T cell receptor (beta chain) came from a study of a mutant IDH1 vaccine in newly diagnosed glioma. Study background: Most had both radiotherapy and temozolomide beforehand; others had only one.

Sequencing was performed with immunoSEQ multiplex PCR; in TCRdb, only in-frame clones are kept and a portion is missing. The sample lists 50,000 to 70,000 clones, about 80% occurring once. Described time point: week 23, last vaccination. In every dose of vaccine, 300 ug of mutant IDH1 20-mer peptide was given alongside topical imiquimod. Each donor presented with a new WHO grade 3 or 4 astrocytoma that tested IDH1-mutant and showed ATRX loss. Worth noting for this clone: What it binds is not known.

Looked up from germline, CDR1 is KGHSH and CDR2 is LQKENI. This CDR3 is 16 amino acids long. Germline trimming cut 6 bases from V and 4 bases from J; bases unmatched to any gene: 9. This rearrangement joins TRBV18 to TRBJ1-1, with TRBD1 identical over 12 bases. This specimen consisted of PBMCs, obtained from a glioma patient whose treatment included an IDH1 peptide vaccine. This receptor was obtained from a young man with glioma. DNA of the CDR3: TGTGCCAGCTCTTCCTACCCGGGACAGGGGGCCACTGAAGCTTTCTTT. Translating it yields CASSSYPGQGATEAFF.